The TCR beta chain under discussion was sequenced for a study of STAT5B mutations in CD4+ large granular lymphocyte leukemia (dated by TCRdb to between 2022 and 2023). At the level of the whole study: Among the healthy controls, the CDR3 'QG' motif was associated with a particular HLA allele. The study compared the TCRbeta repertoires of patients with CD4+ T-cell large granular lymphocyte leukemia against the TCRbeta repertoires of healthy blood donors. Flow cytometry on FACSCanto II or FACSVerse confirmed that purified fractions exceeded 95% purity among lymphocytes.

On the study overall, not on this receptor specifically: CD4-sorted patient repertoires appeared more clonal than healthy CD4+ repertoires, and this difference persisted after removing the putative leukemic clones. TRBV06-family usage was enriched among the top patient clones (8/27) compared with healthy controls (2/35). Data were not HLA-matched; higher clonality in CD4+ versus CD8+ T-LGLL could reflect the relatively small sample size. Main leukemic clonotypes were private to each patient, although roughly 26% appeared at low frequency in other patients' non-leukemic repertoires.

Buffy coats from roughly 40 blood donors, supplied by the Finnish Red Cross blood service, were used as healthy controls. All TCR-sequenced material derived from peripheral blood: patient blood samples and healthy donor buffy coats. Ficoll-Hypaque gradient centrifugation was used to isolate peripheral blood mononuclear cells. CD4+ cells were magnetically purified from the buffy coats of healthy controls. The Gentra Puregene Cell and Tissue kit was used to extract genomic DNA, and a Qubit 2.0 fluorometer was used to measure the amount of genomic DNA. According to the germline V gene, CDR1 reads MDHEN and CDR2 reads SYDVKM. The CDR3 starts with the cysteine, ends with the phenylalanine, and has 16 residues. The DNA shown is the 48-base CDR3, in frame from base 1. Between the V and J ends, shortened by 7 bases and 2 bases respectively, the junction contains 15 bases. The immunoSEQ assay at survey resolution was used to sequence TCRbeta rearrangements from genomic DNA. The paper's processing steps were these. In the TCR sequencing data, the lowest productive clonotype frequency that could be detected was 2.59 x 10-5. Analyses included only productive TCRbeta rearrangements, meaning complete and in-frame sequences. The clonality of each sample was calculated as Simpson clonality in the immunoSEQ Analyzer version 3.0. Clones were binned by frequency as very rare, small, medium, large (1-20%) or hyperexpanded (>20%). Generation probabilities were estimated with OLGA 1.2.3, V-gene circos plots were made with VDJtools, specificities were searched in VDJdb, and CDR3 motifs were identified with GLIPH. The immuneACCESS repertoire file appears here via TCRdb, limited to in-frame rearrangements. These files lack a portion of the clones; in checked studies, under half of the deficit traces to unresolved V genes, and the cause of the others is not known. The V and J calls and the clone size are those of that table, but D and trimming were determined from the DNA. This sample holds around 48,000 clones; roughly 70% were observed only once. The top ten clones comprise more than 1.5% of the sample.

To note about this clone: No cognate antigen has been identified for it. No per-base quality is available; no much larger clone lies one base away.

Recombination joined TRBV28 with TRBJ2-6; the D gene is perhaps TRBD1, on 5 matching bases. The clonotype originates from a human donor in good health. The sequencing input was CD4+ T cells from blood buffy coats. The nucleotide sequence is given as TGTGCCAGCACCCAACCAGGGTTCACTGGGGCCAACGTCCTGACTTTC. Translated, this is CASTQPGFTGANVLTF.